One sample yielded the 18 T cell receptor beta chains listed below, sequenced in a study of response to subunit inactivated influenza vaccine. Each CDR3 protein is one row after TCRdb ran MiXCR on the RT-PCR reads. The sample carries a few hundred thousand distinct CDR3 sequences, 20% to 25% recorded once. The sequenced sample was PBMCs from blood, obtained 21 months after vaccination. Every receptor here comes from a man aged 50-75 years who received an inactivated influenza vaccine.

The V gene is TRBV4-2, the J gene TRBJ1-1; the D is unclear. The V end lost 4 bases, the J end lost 5 bases, and 8 bases lay between the germline ends. This CDR3 has 12 amino acids. Germline V lookup: CDR1 LGHNA, CDR2 YNFKEQ. CDR3 protein: CASSPGSTEAFF. The DNA for the CDR3 is TGTGCCAGCAGCCCCGGAAGTACTGAAGCTTTCTTT.

The chain is built from TRBV28 and TRBJ1-1; weak D call: TRBD1 (5 bases). Germline V lookup: CDR1 MDHEN, CDR2 SYDVKM. V dropped 2 bases and J dropped 0 bases, with 13 bases sitting between them. There are 16 residues in the CDR3. The CDR3 region has the DNA TGTGCCAGCAGTTTAATGGGGCTTGGGATGAACACTGAAGCTTTCTTT. Residues: CASSLMGLGMNTEAFF.

This clonotype was counted only a few times. This chain uses TRBV5-1 with TRBJ2-5; D is undetermined. Trimming removed 0 bases at V and 5 bases at J, with 8 bases between. The CDR3 covers 13 residues. CDR1 and CDR2 from the germline V gene are SGHRS and YFSETQ. Here the CDR3 DNA reads TGCGCCAGCAGCTTGGAGGCCAGCGAGACCCAGTACTTC. Amino acid sequence: CASSLEASETQYF.

This clonotype was recorded a few times. The chain uses TRBV5-1 and TRBJ2-1; D is perhaps TRBD1 (6 bases). Germline V gene data show CDR1 as SGHRS and CDR2 as YFSETQ. This CDR3 has 15 residues. V shed 6 bases and J shed 0 bases, with 13 bases lying between them. CDR3 region: CASTLTGISYNEQFF. The DNA of the CDR3 is TGCGCCAGCACCCTAACAGGGATCTCCTACAATGAGCAGTTCTTC.

DNA for the CDR3: TGCGCCAGCAGCATCCTCGGACAGACCATGAACACTGAAGCTTTCTTT. Translation: CASSILGQTMNTEAFF. The rearrangement joins TRBV5-1 to TRBJ1-1, with D possibly TRBD1 on 6 matching bases. CDR3 length equals 16 residues. The germline gives CDR1 SGHRS, CDR2 YFSETQ. V shed 4 bases and J shed 0 bases, with 16 bases lying between them.

This clonotype has just a few counts. The rearrangement links TRBV20-1 to TRBJ1-1; D unclear. From germline, CDR1 is DFQATT and CDR2 SNEGSKA (reference sequence). V shed 4 bases and J shed 5 bases, with 8 bases lying between them. The CDR3 runs to 11 residues. The CDR3 nucleotides are TGCAGTGCTAACAAGTGGACTGAAGCTTTCTTT. It is translated as CSANKWTEAFF.

This sequence joins TRBV4-3 and TRBJ2-4; 8 positions agree with TRBD2. The CDR3 sequence is 16 residues long. V lost 0 bases, J lost 6 bases, and 7 bases stayed unmatched. Germline V gives CDR1 LGHNA, CDR2 YSLEER. In DNA, the CDR3 is TGCGCCAGCAGCCAAGATCATGGGCTAGCGGGAAACATTCAGTACTTC. Translated: CASSQDHGLAGNIQYF.

The chain couples TRBV27 to TRBJ2-2; 9 bases are a match to TRBD2. CDR1 and CDR2 from the germline V gene are MNHEY and SMNVEV (reference sequence). This CDR3 is built from 16 residues. V lost 3 bases to trimming and J lost 0 bases; unmatched junction nucleotides: 2. CDR3 residues: CASSFVAGANTGELFF. Written as DNA, the CDR3 is TGTGCCAGCAGTTTTGTAGCGGGAGCGAACACCGGGGAGCTGTTTTTT.

This clonotype came up many times. This chain links TRBV29-1 with TRBJ1-2; maybe TRBD1 (6 bases). Per germline, CDR1 SQVTM and CDR2 ANQGSEA. The CDR3 totals 15 residues. V shed 4 bases and J shed 1 base, with 16 bases lying between them. Here the CDR3 DNA reads TGCAGCGTTGGTTTGTACAGGGCCAATAACTATGGCTACACCTTC. As protein: CSVGLYRANNYGYTF.

In this sample, this clonotype turned up many times. This chain joins TRBV9 and TRBJ1-2; D is ambiguous. This CDR3 spans 14 amino acids. Germline loops: CDR1 SGDLS, CDR2 YYNGEE. Trimming removed 0 bases at V and 6 bases at J, with 12 bases between. CDR3 protein: CASSVGVGRNGYTF. Here the CDR3 DNA reads TGTGCCAGCAGCGTAGGGGTAGGGCGGAATGGCTACACCTTC.

This clonotype occurred a few times. The gene calls are TRBV28 and TRBJ2-7, with 8 bases aligning to TRBD1. Trimming took 3 bases from V and 0 from J; bases not matched to a gene: 4. This CDR3 is built from 15 residues. Germline CDR1 is MDHEN and CDR2 is SYDVKM. The CDR3 DNA reads TGTGCCAGCAGTTTCCCCGACAGGGGCTCCTACGAGCAGTACTTC. This encodes CASSFPDRGSYEQYF. The full variable domain, with the rest looked up from reference TRBV28 and TRBJ2-7, is DVKVTQSSRYLVKRTGEKVFLECVQDMDHENMFWYRQDPGLGLRLIYFSYDVKMKEKGDIPEGYSVSREKKERFSLILESASTNQTSMYLCASSFPDRGSYEQYFGPGTRLTVT.

This clonotype was counted a few times. V and J are TRBV9 and TRBJ2-1, with 9 bases fitting TRBD2. CDR1 SGDLS and CDR2 YYNGEE come from the germline V gene. The CDR3 loop spans 14 amino acids. J gave up 7 bases and V 4 bases, and 6 bases lay outside the gene matches. CDR3 amino acids: CASSPGTSFNEQFF. DNA of the CDR3: TGTGCCAGCAGCCCTGGGACTAGCTTTAATGAGCAGTTCTTC.

This clonotype has a handful of counts. The chain uses TRBV9 and TRBJ1-5, with a weak D call TRBD1 (6 bases). Looked up from germline, CDR1 is SGDLS and CDR2 is YYNGEE. V lost 2 bases and J lost 6, with 21 bases in between. The CDR3 has 17 residues. Here the CDR3 DNA reads TGTGCCAGCAGCGTCGGACCGGGACCCGGAGGGGGTCAGCCCCAGCATTTT. Protein: CASSVGPGPGGGQPQHF.

The V gene is TRBV3-1, the J gene TRBJ2-1; D gene uncertain. The CDR3 loop spans 12 amino acids. V was shortened by 4 bases and J by 8 bases, with 9 bases between the two germline ends. From germline, CDR1 is LGHDT and CDR2 YNNKEL (reference sequence). The CDR3 spells CASSLQDYEQFF. CDR3 DNA sequence: TGTGCCAGCAGCCTCCAAGACTATGAGCAGTTCTTC.

In this sample, this clonotype turned up a few times. The chain joins TRBV12-3 or TRBV12-4 to TRBJ2-3, with D perhaps matching TRBD1 (8 bases). V lost 6 bases to trimming and J lost 4 bases, with 14 bases between them. CDR3 length equals 14 residues. DNA of the CDR3: TGTGCCAGCAGCGACAGGGGAGGGTCAGATACGCAGTATTTT. Protein: CASSDRGGSDTQYF.

This clonotype was counted many times. The chain employs TRBV28 and TRBJ1-2; 10 bases align to TRBD1. CDR1 MDHEN and CDR2 SYDVKM come from the germline V gene. Trimming cost V 5 bases and J 2 bases; bases outside gene matches: 8. This CDR3 comprises 16 residues. In DNA, the CDR3 is TGTGCCAGCAGTCTCGTTCCGGGACAGGGGAACTATGGCTACACCTTC. It codes for CASSLVPGQGNYGYTF.

The chain employs TRBV9 and TRBJ2-7, with D perhaps TRBD1 (6 bases). With 4 bases removed from V and 4 bases from J, the gap between germline ends came to 27 bases. Germline assignment: CDR1 SGDLS and CDR2 YYNGEE. This CDR3 is 18 amino acids long. The CDR3 nucleotides are TGTGCCAGCAGCCCCAGTTACCCAGCAGGGTGGGGACAATACGAGCAGTACTTC. Protein: CASSPSYPAGWGQYEQYF.

This clonotype was observed many times. The V gene is TRBV7-9, the J gene TRBJ1-1; the match to TRBD1 covers 7 bases. V was pared by 5 bases and J by 0 bases, with 9 bases of the junction left unmatched. The CDR3 extends over 16 amino acids. CDR1 is SEHNR and CDR2 is FQNEAQ in the germline V gene (reference sequence). CDR3 loop: CASSDYLGQMNTEAFF. The DNA for the CDR3 is TGTGCCAGCAGCGACTATCTGGGACAGATGAACACTGAAGCTTTCTTT. The full variable domain, with the rest looked up from reference TRBV7-9 and TRBJ1-1, is DTGVSQNPRHKITKRGQNVTFRCDPISEHNRLYWYRQTLGQGPEFLTYFQNEAQLEKSRLLSDRFSAERPKGSFSTLEIQRTEQGDSAMYLCASSDYLGQMNTEAFFGQGTRLTVV.